This T cell receptor (beta chain) was sequenced during a study of Graves' ophthalmopathy and Graves' hyperthyroidism listed by TCRdb under 2018. Concerning the study at large: Peripheral blood was collected at initial diagnosis, prior to any treatment. To explore V-J signatures distinguishing ophthalmopathy from hyperthyroidism, a discovery set of roughly 100 patients (more than 40 ophthalmopathy, 57 stable hyperthyroidism) was enrolled. In total, some 130 blood samples were TCR-sequenced: under 45 ophthalmopathy, some 75 hyperthyroidism and approximately 17 hyperthyroidism-to-ophthalmopathy patients. An independent validation cohort comprised 18 hyperthyroidism patients and roughly 15 patients who later progressed from hyperthyroidism to ophthalmopathy. The study used TCR beta repertoire signatures to distinguish Graves' ophthalmopathy from Graves' hyperthyroidism and to predict progression to ophthalmopathy. Following sample collection, hyperthyroidism patients were given methimazole at a starting dose of 30 mg daily, and ophthalmopathy patients were given high-dose intravenous methylprednisolone. In six or seven hyperthyroidism patients, the T-cell repertoires found in thyroid tissue were compared with those found in blood. The investigation overall reported the following: Among expanded thyroid clonotypes with frequency above 0.001, most also showed up in blood, which suggests that blood repertoires may reflect the thyroid immune response. No statistical method was used to predetermine the sample size, and group allocation was not hidden from the investigators. In validation, the model predicted ophthalmopathy progression with roughly 68% sensitivity and 72.22% specificity; some 13 predicted patients were CT-confirmed with GO in a median of approximately 6.5 months. In cross-validation, the 13-signature model distinguished ophthalmopathy from stable hyperthyroidism with around 86% sensitivity and about 81% specificity, while in the test set the corresponding values were roughly 80% and 75%.

TCR beta CDR3 regions were amplified from RNA transcripts for repertoire sequencing. HTBI primers and the Qiagen OneStep RT-PCR kit were used in a first-round RT-PCR, which was followed by a second-round multiplex PCR, size selection and purification. Libraries were sequenced paired-end with 100 bp reads on an Illumina HiSeq2000. On the study's bioinformatics: SOAPnuke was used for read processing, and reads with adapters, uncalled bases, a mean Phred below 15, or no exact constant-primer or identifier match were discarded. COPE v1.2.5 was used to merge the high-quality paired reads. Each unique nucleotide sequence was defined as a clonotype, and clonotypes were aligned to IMGT TRB V, D and J references with MiTCR v1.1. The analysis was limited to V-J combinations with a frequency above 0.0001, which together covered approximately 99% of repertoires. For each V-J combination, a TCR clonal expansion and chaos score was defined as F50 clonal expansion divided by the chaos observed in the TCRdist matrix. Welch's t-statistics and random forest were used to reduce features to 10 to 15 V-J combinations, which were fed into a naive Bayes classifier. Thyroid-blood repertoire similarity was quantified with the Morisita-Horn index. TCRdb ran its own pipeline on the public reads, namely fastp trimming at Q25 and MiXCR clone calling, and kept in-frame beta chains. Identical CDR3 protein sequences are pooled into one entry, listed with their most common genes and DNA. These V and J calls derive from TCRdb rather than the authors' analysis. For this sample there are 300,000 to 400,000 distinct CDR3 sequences; roughly a sixth appear just once. In total, the top ten clones hold roughly 2.4% of the sample.

CDR1 and CDR2 are drawn from the germline V gene (reference sequence): SEHNR, FQNEAQ. The CDR3 holds 16 amino acids from the cysteine to the phenylalanine. Left in the record is the CDR3 DNA by itself, 48 bases read in frame from the first base. Trimming leaves V shorter by 1 base and J shorter by 2 bases, with the junction holding 6 bases beyond the gene matches. This clonotype was picked up many times. Its antigen is unknown. Base qualities are not provided; no much larger clone lies one nucleotide away. Hyperthyroidism was considered stable if no progression to ophthalmopathy occurred within 18 months of follow-up. Patients with hyperthyroidism were aged 18 to 65 years, had been newly diagnosed, and had a disease duration of less than 2 months. Patients were excluded if they had other autoimmune diseases, uncontrolled infections, pregnancy or lactation. Diagnosis relied on clinical symptoms, serum thyroxine, TRAb, thyroid ultrasound and orbital computed tomography. Using Ficoll-Paque density gradient centrifugation, PBMCs were isolated from about 9.2 ml of fresh peripheral blood. Total RNA was extracted using Trizol reagent, and RNA quality was checked on an Agilent 2100 Bioanalyzer.

Rearrangement joined TRBV7-9 to TRBJ2-5; 8 bases in the middle match TRBD2. This TCR derives from an adult woman with stable Graves' hyperthyroidism. Specimen: peripheral blood. The DNA sequence follows: TGTGCCAGCAGCTTAGGTAGCGGGACTATGCAAGAGACCCAGTACTTC. It is translated as CASSLGSGTMQETQYF. The CDR3, completed at both ends by the reference TRBV7-9 and TRBJ2-5 genes, gives the full variable domain DTGVSQNPRHKITKRGQNVTFRCDPISEHNRLYWYRQTLGQGPEFLTYFQNEAQLEKSRLLSDRFSAERPKGSFSTLEIQRTEQGDSAMYLCASSLGSGTMQETQYFGPGTRLLVL.